What follows describes a single T cell receptor (beta chain). This clone's antigen is unknown. No base qualities exist here, and no much larger clone lies one base off it. In the prospective study, participants were about 18 to 89 years old, resided in about two dozen geographic areas of the United States, and were enrolled through a virtual design. Cohort assignment in the prospective study relied on participant-reported clinical history from a screening survey and a study questionnaire. Exposed participants were defined as having been in contact with someone with a PCR-confirmed or clinician-diagnosed COVID-19 case within 2 weeks of study entry. In the prospective study, whole blood, serum and a nasopharyngeal or oropharyngeal swab were collected from each participant by mobile phlebotomists. Participants in the prospective study had the option to provide additional blood draws and questionnaires over a roughly 2-month period. Before DNA extraction, prospective study blood samples were shipped either frozen or at room temperature.

TCRbeta CDR3 regions were amplified from genomic DNA using the immunoSEQ Assay, a bias-controlled multiplex PCR. In the paper's pipeline: The number of nucleated cells in each sample was estimated from the amplification of reference gene primers within the assay. To quantify the absolute abundance of each unique TCRbeta CDR3 rearrangement, sequence reads were collapsed and filtered. Productive Simpson clonality was computed per sample as the square root of Simpson's diversity index over productive rearrangements. TCRdb re-hosts the immuneACCESS table, in-frame sequences only. Its copies lack some clones; in the studies checked, an unresolved V gene accounts for under half of them, and the cause for the rest is not known. For V, J and clone size, that table is used; D and trimming come from the DNA. The sample table records more than 350,000 clones; roughly 88% of these occur just once. Of the sample, 1.4% to 1.5% is held by the ten largest clones.

This record belongs to a study of blood T cell repertoires in COVID-19 (dated by TCRdb to the early 2020s). Concerning the study at large: Collaborator samples came from the United States, Italy and Spain and covered acute and convalescent phases of COVID-19. A de-identified subject ID, COVID-19 status, age in years and sex were almost always included in the sample metadata. The material from the prospective study consisted of cDNA or gDNA derived from T cells, B-cell-depleted T cells, or PBMCs. A freely available public database, intended as a resource for researchers studying the immune response to SARS-CoV-2, is where the repertoires were released. The samples were drawn from two sources: the first 160 participants of the ongoing ImmuneRACE study, and approximately 1,300 subjects contributed by 6 global collaborators. The dataset comprised deeply sampled blood TCRbeta repertoires from subjects exposed to, actively infected with, or recovered from COVID-19. HLA class I and class II types, where available, came from metadata supplied by the sample provider rather than from assay-based typing.

Points the paper makes about the study in general: The quantity of clinical and demographic metadata differed by source and by participant and was supplied without curation.

The CDR3 goes from the cysteine to the phenylalanine over 17 residues. Just CDR3 DNA is preserved here, 51 bases in frame from base 1. V is shortened by 2 bases, J by 2 bases, and the region joining them spans 18 bases. The germline V gene encodes CDR1 SGDLS and CDR2 YYNGEE. The receptor's source is a woman aged 18 to 35 who had been exposed to COVID-19. Sequencing was performed on PBMCs or T cells enriched from blood (not recorded which). The chain uses TRBV9 and TRBJ2-3; TRBD2 is perhaps the D gene, given 6 matching bases. CDR3 sequence: CASSVPGSGDLTDTQYF. The sequenced DNA: TGTGCCAGCAGCGTGCCGGGTAGCGGTGACCTCACAGATACGCAGTATTTT.